The clone carrying this T cell receptor (beta chain) appeared once. Antigen: not known. PCR used 60 Vbeta primers and 13 Jbeta primers. TCRdb's table, derived via immunoSEQ multiplex PCR, lists solely in-frame clones and lacks some. Among about 130,000 clones listed, under 85% were seen once. This sample is drawn from a study of cytomegalovirus exposure and HLA in healthy donors. Whole-study findings and limits: Per published accounts, TCR beta sequences correctly predicted the HLA-A and HLA-B alleles of most subjects. Donor immune exposure was known only as CMV serostatus.

The CDR3 runs to 18 residues. Trimming cost V 1 base and J 3 bases; bases outside gene matches: 12. Germline V gives CDR1 MDHEN, CDR2 SYDVKM. The gene calls are TRBV28 and TRBJ1-5, with 7 bases lining up with TRBD1. This TCR was sampled from a male donor in good health and CMV-seropositive. Source material: PBMCs. The CDR3 nucleotides read TGTGCCAGCAGTTTATATGGCCAGGGGGTCCCCTCCAATCAGCCCCAGCATTTT. It is translated as CASSLYGQGVPSNQPQHF.